The entry below gives a single T cell receptor beta chain sequence along with its context. What this receptor recognizes is not known. It may be a read error: a sequence one base away is much more abundant. This specimen belongs to a study of CD8+CD57+ T cells in acquired aplastic anemia (dated by TCRdb to the late 2010s). Looking at the study overall: A mean of 3.2 ug of DNA, ranging from roughly 0.2 to 30 ug, was extracted from sorted CD4+ and CD8+ cells. A CD8+CD57+ expansion meant a frequency higher than the mean frequency seen in healthy subjects.

From the cysteine up to the phenylalanine, the CDR3 has a length of 12 residues. Of all the DNA, just the CDR3 is kept, 36 bases in frame from base 1. Per the germline V gene (reference sequence), LNHDA is the CDR1 and SQIVND is the CDR2. V is cut back by 11 bases and J by 7 bases, with 8 bases in the junction unmatched. The paper as a whole reports these results and caveats: Approximately 27 CD8+ CDR3 sequences were found in both patients and controls but appeared to be highly expressed in patients and within the immunodominant clones of the patients. CD8+ Simpson's diversity did not differ significantly between patients and healthy controls (P=0.060).

TCR beta VDJ combination and CDR3 sequence profiling used genomic DNA as the template. An Illumina HiSeq 2000 was used for TCR repertoire sequencing. The paper's data handling went like this. TRBV/TRBJ rearrangement plots, CDR3 size and DJ length profiles, and Simpson's diversity index were used to evaluate the repertoires. Whichever DNA sequence was most abundant in the deep sequencing data was defined as the immunodominant clone. CDR3 amino acid sequences were screened for sharing across subjects and compared with published repertoires and the VDJdb database. TCRdb cleaned the public reads at Q25 with fastp, built clones with MiXCR and kept in-frame beta chains. Every CDR3 protein is listed once, alongside the most common genes and DNA of its rows. TCRdb, not the original authors, processed these V and J calls. This sample is represented by 150,000 or so distinct CDR3 sequences; around 48% of them were singletons. Of the sample, about 2.8% falls within the top ten clones.

Flow cytometry had shown CD8+CD57+ cell expansion in the patients selected for sequencing. Every patient had severe acquired aplastic anemia, diagnosed using the International Study of Aplastic Anemia and Agranulocytosis and Camitta criteria. At the time blood was sampled, none of the patients had received any therapy. TCR repertoires of sorted CD4+ and CD8+ blood T cells from severe aplastic anemia patients and healthy subjects were deep-sequenced in the study. Patients were enrolled in the USA under clinicaltrials.gov protocols 00001620, 01623167, 00001397, 00071045, 00081523 and 00961064. Ficoll-Paque density gradient centrifugation was used to isolate peripheral blood mononuclear cells. Before DNA extraction, CD4+ and CD8+ T cells were sorted by FACS or by magnetic beads.

Sequencing input: sorted CD4+, CD8+, or CD8+CD57+ T cells (not recorded which) from PBMCs. This chain joins TRBV19 to TRBJ2-5, and 9 bases in between align with TRBD1. The receptor comes from a human donor with aplastic anemia. The DNA sequence reads TGTGCCTGGGGGACAGGGAAAGGGACCCAGTACTTC. Translated, it gives CAWGTGKGTQYF.